A selection of T cell receptor beta chains follows, all from one sample in a study of cytomegalovirus exposure and HLA in healthy donors. Repertoires were generated with immunoSEQ multiplex PCR, while TCRdb's copy carries only in-frame clones and drops some. There are around 180,000 clones in the sample; approximately 80% occur only once, and nearly 2.5% lies in the top ten. Sample: PBMCs. Every receptor here comes from a male donor in good health and CMV-seronegative. CDR3s include the opening cysteine and the closing phenylalanine or tryptophan. A D gene is named only where the DNA matches it firmly. Clone size is not always given. Where it is, it says once, few, many or a class for expanded clones.

D gene,J gene,V gene,clone size,CDR3 protein,CDR3 DNA
TRBD1,TRBJ1-2,TRBV28,NA,CASRRQGSIDGYTF,TGTGCCAGCAGACGACAGGGAAGCATTGATGGCTACACCTTC
NA,TRBJ2-6,TRBV4-3,NA,CASSQDWESGANVLTF,TGCGCCAGCAGCCAAGATTGGGAGTCTGGGGCCAACGTCCTGACTTTC
TRBD2,TRBJ2-3,TRBV5-1,NA,CASSSGLAGGRHSTDTQYF,TGCGCCAGCAGCTCGGGACTAGCGGGGGGCCGACATTCCACAGATACGCAGTATTTT
TRBD1,TRBJ1-6,TRBV28,NA,CASSSPQGAVPPLHF,TGTGCCAGCAGTTCTCCCCAGGGGGCGGTTCCACCCCTCCACTTT
TRBD1,TRBJ1-1,TRBV6-5,NA,CASKAGGPEAFF,TGTGCCAGCAAAGCAGGGGGGCCTGAAGCTTTCTTT
TRBD1,TRBJ2-3,TRBV5-8,NA,CASSVGQGVGTDTQYF,TGTGCCAGCAGCGTGGGACAGGGGGTGGGCACAGATACGCAGTATTTT
TRBD2,TRBJ2-3,TRBV9,NA,CASSASLAGGFTDTQYF,TGTGCCAGCAGCGCCTCACTAGCGGGGGGCTTCACAGATACGCAGTATTTT
NA,TRBJ2-5,TRBV11-2,NA,CASSLGEAFGQETQYF,TGTGCCAGCAGCTTAGGGGAGGCATTTGGCCAAGAGACCCAGTACTTC
NA,TRBJ1-1,TRBV5-1,few,CASRIAGGSGEAFF,TGCGCCAGCAGGATCGCGGGGGGCTCCGGTGAAGCTTTCTTT
NA,TRBJ2-3,TRBV28,few,CASSLDSGGTDTQYF,TGTGCCAGCAGTCTAGACTCGGGTGGCACAGATACGCAGTATTTT
NA,TRBJ2-1,TRBV19,once,CASKVNPSSYNEQFF,TGTGCCAGTAAAGTCAACCCCAGCTCCTACAATGAGCAGTTCTTC
TRBD1,TRBJ2-7,TRBV2,NA,CASSGGQGPYEQYF,TGTGCCAGCAGTGGAGGACAGGGGCCCTACGAGCAGTACTTC
NA,TRBJ1-2,TRBV7-2,few,CASSRRQYDYGYTF,TGTGCCAGCAGCAGGAGACAGTACGATTATGGCTACACCTTC
NA,TRBJ2-3,TRBV29-1,NA,CSVLTSTDTQYF,TGCAGCGTCTTGACTAGCACAGATACGCAGTATTTT
NA,TRBJ1-1,TRBV2,NA,CASSELQANTEAFF,TGTGCCAGCAGTGAACTGCAGGCGAACACTGAAGCTTTCTTT
TRBD2,TRBJ2-1,TRBV5-4,NA,CASSLNLAGGLYNEQFF,TGTGCCAGCAGCTTGAATTTAGCGGGAGGCCTATACAATGAGCAGTTCTTC
NA,TRBJ2-1,TRBV27,NA,CASSKGAQYNEQFF,TGTGCCAGCAGTAAAGGGGCTCAATACAATGAGCAGTTCTTC
NA,TRBJ1-1,TRBV5-1,once,CASSLQDTLNTEAFF,TGCGCCAGCAGCTTACAAGACACCCTAAACACTGAAGCTTTCTTT
NA,TRBJ2-7,TRBV9,NA,CASSVGGSYEQYF,TGTGCCAGCAGCGTAGGAGGGTCCTACGAGCAGTACTTC
NA,TRBJ1-1,TRBV28,NA,CASSFTGQLNTEAFF,TGTGCCAGCAGTTTTACTGGACAGTTGAACACTGAAGCTTTCTTT
NA,TRBJ1-1,TRBV7-3,few,CASSAGLNTEAFF,TGTGCCAGCAGCGCGGGACTGAACACTGAAGCTTTCTTT
TRBD1,TRBJ1-1,TRBV15,few,CATNPMTGGEVTEAFF,TGTGCCACCAACCCCATGACAGGGGGCGAGGTCACTGAAGCTTTCTTT
TRBD1,TRBJ2-7,TRBV28,NA,CASRGTGGVYEQYF,TGTGCCAGCAGGGGAACAGGGGGCGTATACGAGCAGTACTTC
TRBD2,TRBJ2-1,TRBV6-4,NA,CASSEPGLPKDEQFF,TGTGCCAGCAGTGAACCGGGACTACCGAAAGATGAGCAGTTCTTC
NA,TRBJ1-5,TRBV7-9,once,CASSKLDQPQHF,TGTGCCAGCAGCAAACTAGATCAGCCCCAGCATTTT
NA,TRBJ1-1,TRBV21-1,NA,CASSKANGGSNTEAFF,TGTGCCAGCAGCAAAGCGAATGGGGGGTCGAACACTGAAGCTTTCTTT
NA,TRBJ1-3,TRBV6-1,NA,CASSPKWSSGNTIYF,TGTGCCAGCAGCCCGAAATGGAGCTCTGGAAACACCATATATTTT
NA,TRBJ2-7,TRBV6-5,NA,CASSYSSGVSYEQYF,TGTGCCAGCAGTTACTCATCAGGGGTTTCCTACGAGCAGTACTTC
TRBD1,TRBJ2-5,TRBV15,NA,CATSRERTGQETQYF,TGTGCCACCAGCAGAGAGAGGACAGGCCAAGAGACCCAGTACTTC
TRBD1,TRBJ2-1,TRBV10-3,NA,CAISESTGGLYNEQFF,TGTGCCATCAGTGAATCGACAGGGGGCTTATACAATGAGCAGTTCTTC
NA,TRBJ2-4,TRBV7-9,NA,CASSLVGGSKNIQYF,TGTGCCAGCAGCTTAGTTGGGGGGTCCAAAAACATTCAGTACTTC
NA,TRBJ1-1,TRBV29-1,few,CSVEGVAEAFF,TGCAGCGTTGAAGGCGTTGCTGAAGCTTTCTTT
TRBD2,TRBJ2-7,TRBV15,NA,CATSREAGSSYEQYF,TGTGCCACCAGCAGAGAAGCGGGGAGCTCCTACGAGCAGTACTTC
NA,TRBJ1-5,TRBV4-3,few,CASSQEAFIQPQHF,TGCGCCAGCAGCCAAGAGGCCTTTATTCAGCCCCAGCATTTT
NA,TRBJ1-1,TRBV6-1,few,CASTFGENTEAFF,TGTGCCAGCACCTTCGGAGAGAACACTGAAGCTTTCTTT
NA,TRBJ1-5,TRBV19,NA,CASSSLRESSADQPQHF,TGTGCCAGTAGTTCCTTGAGGGAGAGCTCTGCCGATCAGCCCCAGCATTTT
NA,TRBJ2-6,TRBV4-3,NA,CASSSRSGANVLTF,TGCGCCAGCAGCTCGAGATCTGGGGCCAACGTCCTGACTTTC
TRBD1,TRBJ2-3,TRBV27,NA,CASKAGGADTQYF,TGTGCCAGCAAAGCAGGGGGCGCAGATACGCAGTATTTT
TRBD2,TRBJ2-7,TRBV7-2,NA,CASSLESSGGALYEQYF,TGTGCCAGCAGCTTAGAGTCTAGCGGGGGGGCCCTCTACGAGCAGTACTTC
TRBD2,TRBJ2-5,TRBV5-6,NA,CASSLGLAGIQETQYF,TGTGCCAGCAGCTTGGGACTAGCGGGGATCCAAGAGACCCAGTACTTC
TRBD2,TRBJ2-1,TRBV30,NA,CAWSSSGGGSPREYNEQFF,TGTGCCTGGAGTTCCTCCGGCGGGGGGTCCCCTAGGGAATACAATGAGCAGTTCTTC
NA,TRBJ2-7,TRBV29-1,once,CSVEDRDGSRF,TGCAGCGTTGAAGATCGGGACGGGAGTCGGTTC
TRBD2,TRBJ2-2,TRBV9,NA,CASSERAGGPKTGELFF,TGTGCCAGCAGCGAGCGAGCGGGAGGGCCAAAAACCGGGGAGCTGTTTTTT
NA,TRBJ2-2,TRBV28,few,CASTELAGELFF,TGTGCCAGCACAGAGCTAGCCGGGGAGCTGTTTTTT
TRBD2,TRBJ2-1,TRBV28,NA,CASSRAGGTYIEQFF,TGTGCCAGCAGTCGGGCCGGGGGGACTTACATTGAGCAGTTCTTC
NA,TRBJ2-5,TRBV2,NA,CASSERERAETQYF,TGTGCCAGCAGTGAACGGGAGCGGGCAGAGACCCAGTACTTC
TRBD1,TRBJ1-3,TRBV5-1,NA,CASRTGTGDTIYF,TGCGCCAGCAGAACCGGGACAGGGGACACCATATATTTT
TRBD2,TRBJ2-3,TRBV6-6,once,CASSLTSGGTDTQYF,TGTGCCAGCAGTCTGACTAGCGGGGGCACAGATACGCAGTATTTT
NA,TRBJ2-1,TRBV10-1,NA,CASIRTGNNEQFF,TGCGCCAGCATTAGGACTGGGAACAATGAGCAGTTCTTC
TRBD1,TRBJ2-1,TRBV27,NA,CASSLSGTGYPEFF,TGTGCCAGCAGTTTATCCGGGACAGGTTATCCGGAGTTCTTC
NA,TRBJ2-1,TRBV4-3,NA,CASSQDWGQGYEQFF,TGCGCCAGCAGCCAAGATTGGGGGCAGGGCTATGAGCAGTTCTTC
TRBD1,TRBJ1-5,TRBV4-3,NA,CASSPGTGGVQPQHF,TGCGCCAGCAGCCCTGGGACAGGGGGGGTTCAGCCCCAGCATTTT